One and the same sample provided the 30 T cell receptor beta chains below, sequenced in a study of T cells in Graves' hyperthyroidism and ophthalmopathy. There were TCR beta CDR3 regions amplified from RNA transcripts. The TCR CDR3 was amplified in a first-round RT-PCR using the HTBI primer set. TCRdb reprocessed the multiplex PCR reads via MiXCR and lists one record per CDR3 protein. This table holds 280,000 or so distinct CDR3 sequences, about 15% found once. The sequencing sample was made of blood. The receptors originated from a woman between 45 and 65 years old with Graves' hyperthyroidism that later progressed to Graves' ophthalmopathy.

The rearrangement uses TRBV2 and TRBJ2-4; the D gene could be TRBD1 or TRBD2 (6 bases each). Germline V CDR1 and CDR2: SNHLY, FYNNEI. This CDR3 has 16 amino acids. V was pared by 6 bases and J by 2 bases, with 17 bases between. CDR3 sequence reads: CASRTGADYSKNIQYF. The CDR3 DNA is TGTGCCAGCAGGACGGGGGCAGATTACTCCAAAAACATTCAGTACTTC.

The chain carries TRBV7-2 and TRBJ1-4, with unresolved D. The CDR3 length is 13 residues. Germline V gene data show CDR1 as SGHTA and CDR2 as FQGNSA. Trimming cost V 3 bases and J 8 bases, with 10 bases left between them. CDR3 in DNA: TGTGCCAGCAGCTTGGGGTTATTGGAAAAACTGTTTTTT. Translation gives CASSLGLLEKLFF.

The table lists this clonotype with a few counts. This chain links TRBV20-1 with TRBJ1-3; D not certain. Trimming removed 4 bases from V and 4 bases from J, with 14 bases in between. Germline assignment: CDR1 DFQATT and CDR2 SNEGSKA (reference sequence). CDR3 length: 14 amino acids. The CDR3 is CSAIPGSAGNTIYF. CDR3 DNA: TGCAGTGCTATCCCCGGCAGCGCCGGAAACACCATATATTTT.

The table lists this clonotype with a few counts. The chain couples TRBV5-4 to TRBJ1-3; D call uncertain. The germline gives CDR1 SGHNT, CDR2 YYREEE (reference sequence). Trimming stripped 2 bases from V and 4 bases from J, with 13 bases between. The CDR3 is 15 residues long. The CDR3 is CASSLDQGDGNTIYF. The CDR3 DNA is TGTGCCAGCAGCTTAGACCAAGGTGACGGAAACACCATATATTTT.

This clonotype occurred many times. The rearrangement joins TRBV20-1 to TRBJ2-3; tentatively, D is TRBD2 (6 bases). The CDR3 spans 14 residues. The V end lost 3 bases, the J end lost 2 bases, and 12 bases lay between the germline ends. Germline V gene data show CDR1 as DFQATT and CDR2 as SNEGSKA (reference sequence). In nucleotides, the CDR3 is TGCAGTGCTAGGGCGGCGGGGTCCACAGATACGCAGTATTTT. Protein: CSARAAGSTDTQYF.

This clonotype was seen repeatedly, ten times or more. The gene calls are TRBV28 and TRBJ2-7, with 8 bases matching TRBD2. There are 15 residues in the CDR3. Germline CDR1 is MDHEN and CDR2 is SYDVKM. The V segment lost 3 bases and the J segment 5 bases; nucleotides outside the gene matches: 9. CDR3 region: CASSLSGSGRNEQYF. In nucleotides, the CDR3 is TGTGCCAGCAGTTTGTCGGGCAGCGGGAGAAACGAGCAGTACTTC.

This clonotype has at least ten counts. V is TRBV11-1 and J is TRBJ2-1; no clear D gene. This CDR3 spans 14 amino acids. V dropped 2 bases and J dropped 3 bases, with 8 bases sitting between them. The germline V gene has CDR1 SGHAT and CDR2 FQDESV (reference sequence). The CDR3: CASSLTPDYNEQFF. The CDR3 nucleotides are TGTGCCAGCAGCTTAACCCCCGACTACAATGAGCAGTTCTTC.

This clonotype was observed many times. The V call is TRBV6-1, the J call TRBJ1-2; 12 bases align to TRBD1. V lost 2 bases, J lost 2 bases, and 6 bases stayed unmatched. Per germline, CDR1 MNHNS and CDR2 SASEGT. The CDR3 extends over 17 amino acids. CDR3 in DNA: TGTGCCAGCAGTGAAAAGGTGGGGACAGGGGGCAACTATGGCTACACCTTC. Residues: CASSEKVGTGGNYGYTF.

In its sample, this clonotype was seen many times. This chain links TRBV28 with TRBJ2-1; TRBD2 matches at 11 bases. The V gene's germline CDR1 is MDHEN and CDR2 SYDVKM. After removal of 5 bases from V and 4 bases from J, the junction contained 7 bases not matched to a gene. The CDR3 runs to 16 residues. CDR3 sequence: CASSPDSGGGYNEQFF. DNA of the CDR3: TGTGCCAGCAGTCCCGATAGCGGGGGGGGATACAATGAGCAGTTCTTC.

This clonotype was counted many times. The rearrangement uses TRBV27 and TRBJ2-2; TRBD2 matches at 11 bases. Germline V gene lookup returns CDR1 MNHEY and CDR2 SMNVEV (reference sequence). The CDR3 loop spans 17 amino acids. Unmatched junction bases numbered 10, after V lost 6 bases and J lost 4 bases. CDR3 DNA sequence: TGTGCCAGCAGGGGATTTAGCGGGAGGGCGACCACCGGGGAGCTGTTTTTT. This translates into CASRGFSGRATTGELFF.

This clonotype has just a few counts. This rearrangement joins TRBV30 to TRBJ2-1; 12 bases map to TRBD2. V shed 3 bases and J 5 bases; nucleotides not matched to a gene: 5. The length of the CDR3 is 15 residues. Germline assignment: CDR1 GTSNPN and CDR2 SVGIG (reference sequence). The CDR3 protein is CAWRELAGGDNEQFF. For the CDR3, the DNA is TGTGCCTGGAGGGAACTAGCGGGAGGAGACAATGAGCAGTTCTTC.

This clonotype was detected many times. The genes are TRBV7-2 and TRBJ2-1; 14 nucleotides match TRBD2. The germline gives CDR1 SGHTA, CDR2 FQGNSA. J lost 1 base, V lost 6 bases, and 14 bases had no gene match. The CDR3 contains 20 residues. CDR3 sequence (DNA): TGTGCCAGCAGACCTTATGGGACTAGCGGGAGAAGTAGGTCCTACAATGAGCAGTTCTTC. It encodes CASRPYGTSGRSRSYNEQFF.

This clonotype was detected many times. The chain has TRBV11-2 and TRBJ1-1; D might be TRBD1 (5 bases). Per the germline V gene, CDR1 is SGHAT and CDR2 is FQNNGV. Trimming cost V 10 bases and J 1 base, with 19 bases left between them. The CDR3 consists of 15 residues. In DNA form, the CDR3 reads TGTGCCATCGCACGTGGGGGACGGGGGAACACTGAAGCTTTCTTT. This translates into CAIARGGRGNTEAFF.

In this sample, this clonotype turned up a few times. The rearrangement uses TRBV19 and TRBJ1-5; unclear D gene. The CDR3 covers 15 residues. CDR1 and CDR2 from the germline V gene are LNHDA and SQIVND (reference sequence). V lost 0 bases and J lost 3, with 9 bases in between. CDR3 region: CASSIDKQFNQPQHF. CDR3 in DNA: TGTGCCAGTAGTATAGACAAACAGTTCAATCAGCCCCAGCATTTT.

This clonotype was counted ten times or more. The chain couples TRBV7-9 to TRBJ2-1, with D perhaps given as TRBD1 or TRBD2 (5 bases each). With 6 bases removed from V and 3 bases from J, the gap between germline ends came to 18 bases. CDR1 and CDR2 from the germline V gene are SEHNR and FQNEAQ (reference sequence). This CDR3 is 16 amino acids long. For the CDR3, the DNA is TGTGCCAGCAGTTCAATGACCGGGACCCACTACAATGAGCAGTTCTTC. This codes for CASSSMTGTHYNEQFF.

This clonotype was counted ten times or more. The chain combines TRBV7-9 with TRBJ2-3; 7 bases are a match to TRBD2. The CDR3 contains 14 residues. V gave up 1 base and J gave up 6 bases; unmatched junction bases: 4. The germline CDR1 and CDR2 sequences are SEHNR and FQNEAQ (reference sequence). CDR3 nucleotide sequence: TGTGCCAGCAGCTTAGGCGGGAGATTCGATACGCAGTATTTT. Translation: CASSLGGRFDTQYF. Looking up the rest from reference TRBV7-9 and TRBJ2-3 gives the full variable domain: DTGVSQNPRHKITKRGQNVTFRCDPISEHNRLYWYRQTLGQGPEFLTYFQNEAQLEKSRLLSDRFSAERPKGSFSTLEIQRTEQGDSAMYLCASSLGGRFDTQYFGPGTRLTVL.

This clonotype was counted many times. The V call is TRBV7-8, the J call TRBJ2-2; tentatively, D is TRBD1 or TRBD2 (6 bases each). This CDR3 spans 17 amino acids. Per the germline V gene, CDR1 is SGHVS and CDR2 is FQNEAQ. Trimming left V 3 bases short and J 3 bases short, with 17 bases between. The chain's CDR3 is CASSFISGASYTGELFF. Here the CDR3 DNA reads TGTGCCAGCAGCTTCATATCGGGGGCCTCGTACACCGGGGAGCTGTTTTTT.

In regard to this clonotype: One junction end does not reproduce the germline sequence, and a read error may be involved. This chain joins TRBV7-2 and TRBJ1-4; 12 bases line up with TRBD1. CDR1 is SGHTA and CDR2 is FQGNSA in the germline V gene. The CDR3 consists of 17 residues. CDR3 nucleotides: TGTGCCGGCAGGCCACGGGACAGGGGGCTATCTAATGAAAAACTGTTTTTT. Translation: CAGRPRDRGLSNEKLFF.

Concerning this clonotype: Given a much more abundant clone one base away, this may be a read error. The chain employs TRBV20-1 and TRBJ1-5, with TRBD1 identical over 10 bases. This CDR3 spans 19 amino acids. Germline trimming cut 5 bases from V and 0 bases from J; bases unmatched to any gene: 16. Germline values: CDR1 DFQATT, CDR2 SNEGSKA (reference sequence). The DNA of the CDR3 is TGCAGTGCTCGCCTGTCGCCGGGACAGGGGACTCATAGCAATCAGCCCCAGCATTTT. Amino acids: CSARLSPGQGTHSNQPQHF.

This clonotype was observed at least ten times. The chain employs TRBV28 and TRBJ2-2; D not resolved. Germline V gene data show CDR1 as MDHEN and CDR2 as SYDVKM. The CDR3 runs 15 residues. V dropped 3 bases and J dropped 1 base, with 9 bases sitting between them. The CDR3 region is CASSLLSQNTGELFF. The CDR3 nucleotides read TGTGCCAGCAGTTTGTTAAGCCAGAACACCGGGGAGCTGTTTTTT.

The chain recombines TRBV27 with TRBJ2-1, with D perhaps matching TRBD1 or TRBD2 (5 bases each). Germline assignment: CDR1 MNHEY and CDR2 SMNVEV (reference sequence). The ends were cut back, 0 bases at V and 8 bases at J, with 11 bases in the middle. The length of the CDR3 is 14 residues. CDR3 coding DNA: TGTGCCAGCAGTTTATCGGGACGTGGGGATGAGCAGTTCTTC. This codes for CASSLSGRGDEQFF.

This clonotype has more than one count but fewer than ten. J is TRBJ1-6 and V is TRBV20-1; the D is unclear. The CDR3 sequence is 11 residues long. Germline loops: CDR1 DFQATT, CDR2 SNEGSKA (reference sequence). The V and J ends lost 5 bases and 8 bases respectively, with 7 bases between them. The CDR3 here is CSAPGYSPLHF. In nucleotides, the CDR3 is TGCAGTGCTCCGGGTTATTCACCCCTCCACTTT.

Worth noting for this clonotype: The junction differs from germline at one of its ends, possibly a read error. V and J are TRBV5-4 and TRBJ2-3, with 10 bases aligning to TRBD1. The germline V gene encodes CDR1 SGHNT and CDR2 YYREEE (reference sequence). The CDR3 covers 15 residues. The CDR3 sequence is CASSPKGQGTDAQYF. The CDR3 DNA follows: TGTGCCAGCAGCCCGAAGGGACAGGGGACAGATGCGCAGTATTTT.

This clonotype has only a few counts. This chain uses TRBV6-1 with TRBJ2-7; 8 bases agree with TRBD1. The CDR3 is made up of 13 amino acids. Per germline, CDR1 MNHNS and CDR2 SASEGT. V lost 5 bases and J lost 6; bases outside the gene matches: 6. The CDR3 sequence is CASSSTGDSEQYF. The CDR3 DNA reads TGTGCCAGCAGTTCGACAGGGGATAGCGAGCAGTACTTC.

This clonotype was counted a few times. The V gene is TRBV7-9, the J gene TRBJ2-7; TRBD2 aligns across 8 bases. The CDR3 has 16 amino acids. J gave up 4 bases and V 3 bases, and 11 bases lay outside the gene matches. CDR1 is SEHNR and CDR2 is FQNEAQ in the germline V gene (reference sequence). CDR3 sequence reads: CASSFAFGGGGYEQYF. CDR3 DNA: TGTGCCAGCAGCTTTGCCTTCGGGGGGGGGGGGTACGAGCAGTACTTC.

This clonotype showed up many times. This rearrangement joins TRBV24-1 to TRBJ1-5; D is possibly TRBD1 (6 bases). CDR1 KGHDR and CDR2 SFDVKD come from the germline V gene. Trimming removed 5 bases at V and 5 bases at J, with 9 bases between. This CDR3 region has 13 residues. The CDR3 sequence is CATSGTAYQPQHF. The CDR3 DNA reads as TGTGCCACCAGTGGGACAGCCTATCAGCCCCAGCATTTT.

The CDR3: CASSIRGQGEHNEQFF. The CDR3 coding sequence is TGTGCCAGTAGTATACGAGGGCAGGGAGAGCATAATGAGCAGTTCTTC. The chain combines TRBV19 with TRBJ2-1; possibly TRBD1 or TRBD2 for D (5 bases each). This CDR3 has 16 amino acids. Germline V gives CDR1 LNHDA, CDR2 SQIVND (reference sequence). Trimming pared 2 bases from V and 7 bases from J, leaving 18 bases between.

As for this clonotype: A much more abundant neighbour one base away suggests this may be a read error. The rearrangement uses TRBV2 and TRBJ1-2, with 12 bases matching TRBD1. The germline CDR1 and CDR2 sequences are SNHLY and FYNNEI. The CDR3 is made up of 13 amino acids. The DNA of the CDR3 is TGTGTCAGCAGGGACAGGGGGCTTTCGGGCTACACCTTC. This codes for CVSRDRGLSGYTF.

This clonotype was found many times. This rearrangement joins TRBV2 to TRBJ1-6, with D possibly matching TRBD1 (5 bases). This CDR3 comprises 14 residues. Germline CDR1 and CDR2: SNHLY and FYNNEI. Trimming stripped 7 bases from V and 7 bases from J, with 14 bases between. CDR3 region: CASTDRGRNSPLHF. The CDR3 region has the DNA TGTGCCAGCACCGATCGGGGCCGGAATTCACCCCTCCACTTT.

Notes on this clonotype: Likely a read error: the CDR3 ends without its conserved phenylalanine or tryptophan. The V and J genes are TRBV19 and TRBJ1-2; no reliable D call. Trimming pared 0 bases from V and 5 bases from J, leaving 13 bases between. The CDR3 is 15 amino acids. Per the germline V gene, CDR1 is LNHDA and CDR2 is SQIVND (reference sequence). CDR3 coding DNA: TGTGCCAGTAGTATAGATTTCACCGGGTCGTATGGCTACACCCTC. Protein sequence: CASSIDFTGSYGYTL.